The 8 T cell receptor beta chains presented below share a single source sample, sequenced in a study of cytomegalovirus exposure and HLA in healthy donors. The primer mix had 60 Vbeta and 13 Jbeta primers. Measured with immunoSEQ multiplex PCR; TCRdb has only the in-frame clones, and not every one. The repertoire consists of some 140,000 clones, with over 75% occurring once and the leading ten covering about 10%. Sequencing was carried out using PBMCs. Every receptor here comes from a woman between 50 and 59 years old in good health and CMV-seropositive.

This CDR3 reads CASSLNREQYF. DNA for the CDR3: TGTGCCAGCAGCTTGAACAGGGAGCAGTACTTC. The rearrangement joins TRBV5-5 to TRBJ2-7, with D maybe TRBD1 (5 bases). V was trimmed by 1 base and J by 7 bases, leaving 6 bases between them. Germline CDR1 and CDR2: SGHKS and YYEKEE (reference sequence). This CDR3 has 11 amino acids.

This clone was seen more than once but under ten times. The junction differs from germline at one of its ends, possibly a read error. The chain recombines TRBV6-1 with TRBJ2-7, with 7 positions matching TRBD1. The CDR3 is 14 amino acids. CDR1 is MNHNS, CDR2 SASEGT, per germline. The CDR3 sequence: CASREDRAPYEQYF. For the CDR3, the DNA is TGTGCCAGCAGAGAAGACAGGGCCCCCTACGAGCAGTACTTC.

This clone was observed once. This rearrangement joins TRBV18 to TRBJ2-1; the match to TRBD2 covers 8 bases. This CDR3 region has 16 residues. Germline-derived CDR1 and CDR2 are KGHSH and LQKENI. Trimming removed 3 bases from V and 5 bases from J; junction bases left unmatched: 9. This CDR3 is CASSPAFGGADNEQFF. In nucleotides, the CDR3 is TGTGCCAGCTCACCGGCTTTCGGGGGGGCAGACAATGAGCAGTTCTTC.

This chain joins TRBV7-2 and TRBJ1-1; TRBD1 matches at 7 bases. This CDR3 is built from 14 residues. Germline V gives CDR1 SGHTA, CDR2 FQGNSA. V gave up 5 bases and J gave up 4 bases; unmatched junction bases: 7. This CDR3 reads CASSPGQLVTEAFF. The CDR3 coding sequence is TGTGCCAGCAGCCCGGGACAGCTAGTCACTGAAGCTTTCTTT.

This sequence joins TRBV10-3 and TRBJ2-3; TRBD1 matches at 9 bases. The length of the CDR3 is 15 residues. The V segment lost 5 bases and the J segment 0 bases; nucleotides outside the gene matches: 3. CDR1 ENHRY and CDR2 SYGVKD come from the germline V gene. The CDR3 is CAISSGTGSTDTQYF. DNA for the CDR3: TGTGCCATCAGTTCCGGGACAGGGAGCACAGATACGCAGTATTTT.

This clone has a single count. The DNA for the CDR3 is TGTGCCAGCAGCTTAGGAGACTGGGTAGAGGGCTACACCTTC. Residues: CASSLGDWVEGYTF. The V and J genes are TRBV7-2 and TRBJ1-2; D is uncertain. Germline values: CDR1 SGHTA, CDR2 FQGNSA. The CDR3 totals 14 residues. Deletions cut 1 base from V and 8 bases from J, with 14 bases between.

The gene calls are TRBV6-1 and TRBJ2-7, with 7 bases fitting TRBD2. In germline, CDR1 is MNHNS, CDR2 SASEGT. The CDR3 consists of 15 residues. V lost 6 bases and J lost 6; bases outside the gene matches: 14. CDR3 in amino acids: CASRRPRERGGEQYF. Here the CDR3 DNA reads TGTGCCAGCAGGAGACCGAGGGAGCGGGGCGGCGAGCAGTACTTC.

The chain has TRBV7-2 and TRBJ2-1; 11 bases match TRBD2. This CDR3 contains 16 residues. The trim removed 5 bases at V and 1 base at J, leaving 4 bases unmatched. Germline V gives CDR1 SGHTA, CDR2 FQGNSA. In nucleotides, the CDR3 is TGTGCCAGCAGCCCCTTAGCGGGGGGGTCCTACAATGAGCAGTTCTTC. Protein sequence: CASSPLAGGSYNEQFF.